The present TCR beta chain was sequenced within a study of blood T cell repertoires in COVID-19. Background on the study: From the United States, Italy and Spain came samples of acute and convalescent COVID-19. T cells, B-cell-depleted T cells, or PBMCs supplied cDNA or gDNA.

Under the authors' procedure: The assay estimated nucleated cells by amplifying reference gene primers. Only in-frame clones appear in the TCRdb table, and some are missing; sequencing was by immunoSEQ multiplex PCR. V and J calls and clone size come straight from that table; D and trimming were deduced from the DNA. The sample holds more than 25,000 clones, 87% seen once. The CDR3 covers 16 residues. Trimming pared 1 base from V and 4 bases from J, leaving 14 bases between. The germline V gene has CDR1 LNHDA and CDR2 SQIVND (reference sequence). The sample was peripheral blood. The V gene is TRBV19, the J gene TRBJ2-1, with D hard to call. This sequence was found in a man aged 55 to 69 with active COVID-19. The CDR3 protein is CASSIVLSVKYNEQFF. Here the CDR3 DNA reads TGTGCCAGTAGTATAGTCCTCTCGGTGAAGTACAATGAGCAGTTCTTC.